This passage covers 22 T cell receptor beta chains from one sample sequenced in a study of response to subunit inactivated influenza vaccine. Each CDR3 protein gets one entry after TCRdb re-called the RT-PCR reads with MiXCR. Among about 520,000 distinct CDR3 sequences listed, 25% were seen once. Here the sequenced sample was CD4+ T cells sorted from PBMCs, taken less than 6 days after vaccination. Source of these receptors: a man aged 45 to 65 who received an inactivated influenza vaccine.

This clonotype was counted ten times or more. This chain joins TRBV29-1 and TRBJ2-7; weak D call: TRBD2 (5 bases). The CDR3 contains 12 residues. The V gene's germline CDR1 is SQVTM and CDR2 ANQGSEA. Trimming removed 4 bases at V and 2 bases at J, with 9 bases between. CDR3 bases: TGCAGCGTTGTTCGGGATACCTACGAGCAGTACTTC. Translated, it gives CSVVRDTYEQYF.

This clonotype was counted ten times or more. J is TRBJ2-7 and V is TRBV5-1; 10 bases map to TRBD1. V lost 4 bases and J lost 0; bases outside the gene matches: 4. Germline V lookup: CDR1 SGHRS, CDR2 YFSETQ. This CDR3 is 15 amino acids long. CDR3 sequence (DNA): TGCGCCAGCAGCCCTGGACAGGGGGGCTCCTACGAGCAGTACTTC. It translates to CASSPGQGGSYEQYF.

The rearrangement joins TRBV7-2 to TRBJ2-1; D ambiguous. This CDR3 comprises 12 residues. The germline V gene encodes CDR1 SGHTA and CDR2 FQGNSA. Trimming took off 4 bases at V and 6 bases at J, with 7 bases between the two ends. This CDR3 reads CASSSNSNEQFF. Here the CDR3 DNA reads TGTGCCAGCAGCTCTAATAGCAATGAGCAGTTCTTC.

V and J are TRBV5-1 and TRBJ2-5; D is possibly TRBD1 (6 bases). Germline V CDR1 and CDR2: SGHRS, YFSETQ. The CDR3 runs 16 residues. V was clipped by 0 bases and J by 0 bases, with 12 bases between them. In nucleotides, the CDR3 is TGCGCCAGCAGCTTGGCCGTGCGGACAGACCAAGAGACCCAGTACTTC. Amino acids: CASSLAVRTDQETQYF.

The V call is TRBV7-2, the J call TRBJ2-1; 11 bases fit TRBD2. Unmatched junction bases numbered 10, after V lost 5 bases and J lost 7 bases. Germline values: CDR1 SGHTA, CDR2 FQGNSA. The CDR3 extends over 16 amino acids. The CDR3: CASSPGVASGRNEQFF. The CDR3 DNA is TGTGCCAGCAGCCCCGGGGTGGCTAGCGGGAGGAATGAGCAGTTCTTC.

This clonotype has only one observation. The chain links TRBV20-1 to TRBJ2-2; D is uncertain. The germline gives CDR1 DFQATT, CDR2 SNEGSKA (reference sequence). The CDR3 length is 13 residues. Trimming took off 2 bases at V and 7 bases at J, with 11 bases between the two ends. This chain's CDR3 is CSARTRAVGELFF. DNA for the CDR3: TGCAGTGCTAGAACAAGGGCTGTCGGGGAGCTGTTTTTT.

There are a few counts of this clonotype. The CDR3 reads CATSREPRANEQFF. The CDR3 DNA reads as TGTGCCACCAGCAGAGAGCCCAGGGCCAATGAGCAGTTCTTC. The chain combines TRBV15 with TRBJ2-1; TRBD1 is a possible D gene (5 bases). The V end was cut by 0 bases, the J end by 6 bases, with 9 bases between. Germline lookup yields CDR1 LNHNV and CDR2 YYDKDF (reference sequence). The CDR3 totals 14 residues.

J is TRBJ1-5 and V is TRBV5-5; 7 bases line up with TRBD1. Trimming removed 0 bases from V and 5 bases from J; junction bases left unmatched: 8. The CDR3 is 16 amino acids. Germline values: CDR1 SGHKS, CDR2 YYEKEE (reference sequence). In DNA, the CDR3 is TGTGCCAGCAGCTTGGGACCCGGGACAGACTATCAGCCCCAGCATTTT. Amino acid sequence: CASSLGPGTDYQPQHF.

The chain uses TRBV28 and TRBJ2-2; D perhaps matches TRBD1 (5 bases). This CDR3 is 16 amino acids long. Germline values: CDR1 MDHEN, CDR2 SYDVKM. Trimming shortened V by 2 bases and J by 4 bases, and 14 bases separated the two germline ends. The CDR3: CASSLGSGWGTGELFF. The CDR3 DNA reads TGTGCCAGCAGTTTAGGGTCAGGGTGGGGCACCGGGGAGCTGTTTTTT.

CDR3 sequence reads: CSSGGPDGYTF. The CDR3 DNA sequence: TGCAGCTCCGGGGGGCCCGACGGCTACACCTTC. The chain uses TRBV29-1 and TRBJ1-2, with D maybe TRBD1 (6 bases). Germline assignment: CDR1 SQVTM and CDR2 ANQGSEA. This CDR3 spans 11 amino acids. The germline V and J ends were trimmed by 8 bases and 8 bases, with 15 bases remaining between them.

The rearrangement links TRBV27 to TRBJ2-3; D is uncertain. The CDR3 runs 16 residues. CDR1 and CDR2 from the germline V gene are MNHEY and SMNVEV (reference sequence). The germline V and J ends were trimmed by 4 bases and 0 bases, with 14 bases remaining between them. For the CDR3, the DNA is TGTGCCAGCAGTTCCTTTGCAGTGTCTAGCACAGATACGCAGTATTTT. Its translation: CASSSFAVSSTDTQYF.

This clonotype was seen repeatedly, ten times or more. This chain connects TRBV24-1 to TRBJ1-2, with D possibly TRBD1 on 5 matching bases. The V end lost 6 bases, the J end lost 1 base, and 8 bases lay between the germline ends. The CDR3 spans 13 residues. Germline V lookup: CDR1 KGHDR, CDR2 SFDVKD. CDR3 nucleotide sequence: TGTGCCACCAGTCGGGACTTTAACTATGGCTACACCTTC. Protein: CATSRDFNYGYTF.

This chain connects TRBV29-1 to TRBJ2-1, with 8 positions matching TRBD2. The germline V gene encodes CDR1 SQVTM and CDR2 ANQGSEA. This CDR3 contains 14 residues. V lost 7 bases and J lost 6; bases outside the gene matches: 11. CDR3 in DNA: TGCAGCGCCCGACTAGCGAAGGAGGGCAATGAGCAGTTCTTC. Protein sequence: CSARLAKEGNEQFF.

This clonotype turned up a few times. The V call is TRBV12-3 or TRBV12-4, the J call TRBJ2-4; 7 bases map to TRBD2. J lost 3 bases, V lost 10 bases, and 15 bases had no gene match. The CDR3 runs 16 residues. The CDR3 bases are TGTGCCATCTCGAGGGGAATGGGGAGGGTCAAAAACATTCAGTACTTC. As protein: CAISRGMGRVKNIQYF.

V is TRBV11-2 and J is TRBJ2-3; 11 nucleotides agree with TRBD2. Germline V CDR1 and CDR2: SGHAT, FQNNGV. CDR3 length: 16 amino acids. V gave up 4 bases and J gave up 4 bases; unmatched junction bases: 7. CDR3 protein: CASSYNSGRAADTQYF. CDR3 coding DNA: TGTGCCAGCAGCTATAATAGCGGGAGGGCTGCAGATACGCAGTATTTT.

This clonotype appeared a few times. V gene TRBV7-2 combines with J gene TRBJ2-7; D not resolved. Trimming stripped 3 bases from V and 5 bases from J, with 11 bases between. This CDR3 is built from 13 residues. Germline loops: CDR1 SGHTA, CDR2 FQGNSA. CDR3 sequence (DNA): TGTGCCAGCAGCTTGGGTTGGACCAACGAGCAGTACTTC. Its protein is CASSLGWTNEQYF.

The rearrangement uses TRBV20-1 and TRBJ2-3; D not resolved. The CDR3 has 14 amino acids. Germline V CDR1 and CDR2: DFQATT, SNEGSKA (reference sequence). Between the trimmed V and J ends, which lost 3 bases and 0 bases, there was a span of 10 bases. The CDR3 DNA follows: TGCAGTGCTAGTTCCGTTTCCAGCACAGATACGCAGTATTTT. It is translated as CSASSVSSTDTQYF.

This clonotype was recorded a few times. The junction and the germline gene differ at one end; a read error may be behind it. This chain connects TRBV7-4 to TRBJ2-7, with D perhaps matching TRBD2 (5 bases). The CDR3 spans 15 residues. Looked up from germline, CDR1 is SGHVT and CDR2 is SQSDAQ. The CDR3 loop is CASSLGCTEGAEQYF. The DNA for the CDR3 is TGCGCCAGCAGCTTAGGGTGCACCGAGGGTGCCGAGCAGTACTTC. Full variable domain (missing parts from reference TRBV7-4 and TRBJ2-7): GAGVSQSPRYKVAKRGRDVALRCDSISGHVTLYWYRQTLGQGSEVLTYSQSDAQRDKSGRPSGRFSAERPERSVSTLKIQRTEQGDSAVYLCASSLGCTEGAEQYFGPGTRLTVT.

This chain joins TRBV20-1 and TRBJ2-5; the D is unclear. Germline lookup yields CDR1 DFQATT and CDR2 SNEGSKA (reference sequence). With 6 bases removed from V and 1 base from J, the gap between germline ends came to 15 bases. The CDR3 runs 14 residues. CDR3 DNA sequence: TGCAGTGCGATGCCACCACAAGCCCAAGAGACCCAGTACTTC. Amino acids: CSAMPPQAQETQYF.

The genes are TRBV10-3 and TRBJ1-2, with D perhaps matching TRBD1 (6 bases). The germline CDR1 and CDR2 sequences are ENHRY and SYGVKD. CDR3 length: 15 residues. Between the trimmed V and J ends, which lost 2 bases and 2 bases, there was a span of 12 bases. The CDR3 spells CAISEDRDTNYGYTF. The CDR3 region has the DNA TGTGCCATCAGTGAGGACCGGGACACCAACTATGGCTACACCTTC.

This chain links TRBV7-2 with TRBJ2-1, with 9 bases identical to TRBD2. Trimming cost V 2 bases and J 8 bases; bases outside gene matches: 7. The CDR3 length is 15 residues. Germline V gene lookup returns CDR1 SGHTA and CDR2 FQGNSA. The CDR3 loop reads CASSLSAGGHYEQFF. The CDR3 nucleotides are TGTGCCAGCAGCTTATCCGCGGGAGGGCACTATGAGCAGTTCTTC.

This clonotype was counted a few times. The gene calls are TRBV4-3 and TRBJ2-7, with D tentatively TRBD2 (5 bases). V gave up 0 bases and J gave up 3 bases, with 9 bases separating them. The CDR3 has 14 residues. Germline CDR1 is LGHNA and CDR2 is YSLEER. This CDR3 reads CASSQDAGLYEQYF. For the CDR3, the DNA is TGCGCCAGCAGCCAAGATGCGGGCCTCTACGAGCAGTACTTC.